The T cell receptor (beta chain) described here comes from a study of blood T cell repertoires in COVID-19. V was clipped by 5 bases and J by 2 bases; unmatched bases: 10. There are 16 residues in the CDR3. The germline CDR1 and CDR2 sequences are MNHEY and SVGEGT. Measured with immunoSEQ multiplex PCR; TCRdb has only the in-frame clones, and not every one. In the table there are some 130,000 clones, more than 75% of which are singletons. Input material: peripheral blood. The receptor was derived from a man aged 55 to 70 with COVID-19, enrolled during active disease. V gene TRBV6-2 or TRBV6-3 combines with J gene TRBJ2-5, with TRBD1 identical over 8 bases. The CDR3 nucleotides read TGTGCCAGCAGTGGAGTCCCGGGACAGGTTCAAGAGACCCAGTACTTC. It specifies CASSGVPGQVQETQYF.